This T cell receptor (beta chain) was captured by sequencing in a study of shared clonotypes between healthy human individuals. Whole-study context: Donors, aged 18 to 49, were a couple of women and a few men. Study observations and caveats: Only a few donors were included, so the genetic and exposure-history diversity represented was limited.

The CDR3 spans 13 residues. V lost 9 bases and J lost 1, with 12 bases in between. Looked up from germline, CDR1 is MNHEY and CDR2 is SVGAGI. Concerning this clone: Its specificity is unknown.

The assay used deep level. Here immunoSEQ multiplex PCR was the method, and the copy in TCRdb shows in-frame clones only, minus some. The data show approximately 530,000 clones, around 96% seen once. Sample: naive CD4+ T cells sorted from blood. Subset meaning: CD45RA+ positively selected. This TCR derives from a woman aged 25-40 years in good health. The chain combines TRBV6-5 with TRBJ1-2, with D tentatively TRBD1 (5 bases). The CDR3 nucleotides read TGTGCCAGTCGGGGACTTAATAACTATGGCTACACCTTC. Its protein is CASRGLNNYGYTF.